This TCR beta chain was retrieved from a study of blood T cell repertoires in COVID-19. Study details: Samples representing acute and convalescent COVID-19 were sourced from the United States, Italy and Spain. Sample material is recorded as cDNA or gDNA derived from T cells, B-cell-depleted T cells, or PBMCs.

Original handling: Estimation of nucleated cell counts was performed using reference gene primer amplification. Generated by immunoSEQ multiplex PCR, the TCRdb table keeps only in-frame clones and is missing some. V and J calls plus clone size are reproduced from that table; the DNA served to infer D and trimming. The sample lists 40,000 to 60,000 clones, about 83% occurring once. There are a few counts of this clone. V shed 4 bases, J shed 2 bases, and the junction held 9 bases outside the gene matches. Per the germline V gene, CDR1 is SGHNT and CDR2 is YYREEE (reference sequence). The CDR3 spans 17 residues.

The sequence derives from a human donor in a cohort sampled during active COVID-19. This chain connects TRBV5-4 to TRBJ2-7, with TRBD2 matching over 13 bases. Sequencing used peripheral blood. CDR3 loop: CASSPHPTSGGTYEQYF. The CDR3 coding sequence is TGTGCCAGCAGCCCTCACCCGACTAGCGGGGGGACCTACGAGCAGTACTTC.